Sequencing of this TCR beta chain was carried out in a study of CD8 T cells in Susac syndrome. Random hexamers were used to reverse transcribe 0.5 to 1 ug of RNA. TCRdb processed the immunoSEQ multiplex PCR reads anew with MiXCR; each CDR3 protein has one entry. The table includes 100,000 to 150,000 distinct CDR3 sequences, 95% to 96% detected once. The ends lost 1 base at V and 3 bases at J; junction bases unmatched: 5. There are 15 residues in the CDR3. Germline values: CDR1 LGHNA, CDR2 YNFKEQ. TEMRA cells were FACS-enriched, while CD8+ and CD4+ T cells were negatively isolated. The chain is built from TRBV4-2 and TRBJ2-7, with 8 bases fitting TRBD1. The TCR comes from a human donor with Susac syndrome. The sequencing sample was made of CD4+ T cells from PBMCs. Written as DNA, the CDR3 is TGTGCCAGCAGCCAAGGGGAAGGACAGGGCTACGAGCAGTACTTC. It codes for CASSQGEGQGYEQYF.